A selection of T cell receptor beta chains follows, all from one sample in a study of blood T cell repertoires in COVID-19. Produced via immunoSEQ multiplex PCR; TCRdb's table is partial and in-frame only. The data hold almost 50,000 clones, with under 70% observed a single time. Input material: peripheral blood. These receptor sequences come from a woman in her 70s with acute or convalescent COVID-19. CDR3s include the opening cysteine and the closing phenylalanine or tryptophan. A D gene is named only where the DNA matches it firmly. Clone size is not always given. Where it is, it says once, few, many or a class for expanded clones.

length: 17
V: TRBV21-1
size: few
J: TRBJ1-6
D: .
CDR3: CASSKDTGASYNSPLHF
DNA: TGTGCCAGCAGCAAAGACACAGGGGCCTCCTATAATTCACCCCTCCACTTT

length: 13
V: TRBV12-3/TRBV12-4
size: .
J: TRBJ1-1
D: .
CDR3: CASSLDNWAEAFF
DNA: TGTGCCAGCAGTCTGGACAATTGGGCTGAAGCTTTCTTT

length: 12
V: TRBV5-1
size: .
J: TRBJ1-1
D: TRBD1
CDR3: CASSARGNEAFF
DNA: TGCGCCAGCAGCGCCAGGGGGAATGAAGCTTTCTTT

length: 13
V: TRBV5-1
size: .
J: TRBJ1-1
D: .
CDR3: CASRKQENTEAFF
DNA: TGCGCCAGCAGAAAACAGGAGAACACTGAAGCTTTCTTT

length: 17
V: TRBV7-9
size: .
J: TRBJ2-7
D: TRBD2
CDR3: CASSLSLGGGASYEQYF
DNA: TGTGCCAGCAGCTTAAGTCTAGGCGGGGGGGCCTCCTACGAGCAGTACTTC

length: 16
V: TRBV7-3
size: .
J: TRBJ2-1
D: TRBD2
CDR3: CASSPHGGRPAVEQFF
DNA: TGTGCCAGCAGCCCCCACGGCGGGAGACCCGCGGTGGAGCAGTTCTTC

length: 15
V: TRBV11-3
size: .
J: TRBJ2-1
D: .
CDR3: CASSLSGSSYNEQFF
DNA: TGTGCCAGCAGCTTATCAGGTAGCTCCTACAATGAGCAGTTCTTC

length: 16
V: TRBV2
size: .
J: TRBJ1-5
D: TRBD1
CDR3: CASSTTGEDSNQPQHF
DNA: TGTGCCAGCAGTACTACAGGGGAGGATAGCAATCAGCCCCAGCATTTT

length: 14
V: TRBV6-1
size: .
J: TRBJ2-7
D: TRBD2
CDR3: CASSERLAVYEQYF
DNA: TGTGCCAGCAGTGAACGTCTAGCGGTCTACGAGCAGTACTTC

length: 12
V: TRBV12-3/TRBV12-4
size: .
J: TRBJ1-2
D: .
CDR3: CASSFPRGGYTF
DNA: TGTGCCAGCAGTTTCCCTCGAGGGGGCTACACCTTC

length: 15
V: TRBV5-1
size: once
J: TRBJ1-6
D: TRBD1
CDR3: CASLPGTGERSPLHF
DNA: TGCGCCAGCCTGCCCGGGACAGGGGAACGGTCACCCCTCCACTTT

length: 14
V: TRBV2
size: few
J: TRBJ2-5
D: TRBD1
CDR3: CASSARQGQETQYF
DNA: TGTGCCAGCAGTGCAAGACAGGGCCAAGAGACCCAGTACTTC

length: 16
V: TRBV2
size: .
J: TRBJ2-1
D: TRBD2
CDR3: CASTDIKREPYNEQFF
DNA: TGTGCCAGCACCGACATAAAGCGGGAGCCCTACAATGAGCAGTTCTTC

length: 15
V: TRBV9
size: .
J: TRBJ2-7
D: TRBD2
CDR3: CASSAPGTILYEQYF
DNA: TGTGCCAGCAGCGCACCCGGGACTATCCTCTACGAGCAGTACTTC

length: 13
V: TRBV18
size: .
J: TRBJ1-2
D: TRBD1
CDR3: CASSLNGQGGYTF
DNA: TGTGCCAGCTCACTGAACGGACAGGGTGGCTACACCTTC

length: 14
V: TRBV28
size: .
J: TRBJ2-5
D: TRBD2
CDR3: CASSLLAGQETQYF
DNA: TGTGCCAGCAGTTTACTAGCGGGCCAAGAGACCCAGTACTTC

length: 13
V: TRBV7-8
size: .
J: TRBJ1-1
D: .
CDR3: CASSLVENTEAFF
DNA: TGTGCCAGCAGCTTAGTAGAGAACACTGAAGCTTTCTTT

length: 13
V: TRBV5-1
size: .
J: TRBJ2-1
D: .
CDR3: CASSLGQGGEQFF
DNA: TGCGCCAGCAGCTTGGGGCAGGGAGGCGAGCAGTTCTTC

length: 20
V: TRBV5-1
size: .
J: TRBJ1-1
D: .
CDR3: CASSLGLRPSTASMNTEAFF
DNA: TGCGCCAGCAGCTTGGGACTACGCCCCAGTACAGCTAGTATGAACACTGAAGCTTTCTTT

length: 14
V: TRBV6-4
size: .
J: TRBJ2-1
D: TRBD2
CDR3: CASSVAGGPNEQFF
DNA: TGTGCCAGCAGTGTAGCGGGGGGGCCCAATGAGCAGTTCTTC

length: 17
V: TRBV19
size: few
J: TRBJ2-5
D: .
CDR3: CASSMWQDDILQETQYF
DNA: TGTGCCAGTAGTATGTGGCAGGATGACATTCTCCAAGAGACCCAGTACTTC

length: 14
V: TRBV5-1
size: .
J: TRBJ2-7
D: .
CDR3: CASSLIGGRDEQYF
DNA: TGCGCCAGCAGCCTCATCGGGGGGCGAGACGAGCAGTACTTC

length: 17
V: TRBV4-1
size: .
J: TRBJ1-5
D: .
CDR3: CASSERVGASSNQPQHF
DNA: TGCGCCAGCAGCGAAAGGGTAGGGGCTTCGAGCAATCAGCCCCAGCATTTT

length: 15
V: TRBV3-1/TRBV3-2
size: .
J: TRBJ2-2
D: .
CDR3: CASSRGTENTGELFF
DNA: TGTGCCAGTAGCCGCGGGACAGAGAACACCGGGGAGCTGTTTTTT

length: 11
V: TRBV9
size: .
J: TRBJ1-2
D: .
CDR3: CASAGVYGYTF
DNA: TGTGCCAGCGCAGGGGTCTATGGCTACACCTTC

length: 14
V: TRBV5-1
size: medium-sized
J: TRBJ1-2
D: TRBD1
CDR3: CASSLGTGGYGYTF
DNA: TGCGCCAGCAGCTTGGGGACAGGGGGCTATGGCTACACCTTC

length: 16
V: TRBV27
size: .
J: TRBJ1-2
D: TRBD1
CDR3: CASSRRTGGMGYGYTF
DNA: TGTGCCAGCAGCCGCCGGACAGGGGGCATGGGGTATGGCTACACCTTC

length: 14
V: TRBV6-5
size: .
J: TRBJ2-3
D: TRBD2
CDR3: CASRLATSTDTQYF
DNA: TGTGCCAGCAGACTAGCGACAAGCACAGATACGCAGTATTTT

length: 12
V: TRBV3-1/TRBV3-2
size: .
J: TRBJ1-5
D: .
CDR3: CASGQINQPQHF
DNA: TGTGCCAGCGGACAGATAAATCAGCCCCAGCATTTT

length: 11
V: TRBV29-1
size: .
J: TRBJ2-5
D: .
CDR3: CSVGGVETQYF
DNA: TGCAGCGTTGGGGGGGTGGAGACCCAGTACTTC

length: 11
V: TRBV19
size: .
J: TRBJ2-3
D: .
CDR3: CASSHRGTQYF
DNA: TGTGCCAGTAGTCACCGAGGTACGCAGTATTTT

length: 14
V: TRBV9
size: .
J: TRBJ2-5
D: TRBD2
CDR3: CASSSGLGHETQYF
DNA: TGTGCCAGCAGCTCAGGACTAGGACACGAGACCCAGTACTTC

length: 13
V: TRBV9
size: medium-sized
J: TRBJ2-1
D: .
CDR3: CASGTTEYNEQFF
DNA: TGTGCCAGCGGAACGACAGAGTACAATGAGCAGTTCTTC

length: 17
V: TRBV19
size: .
J: TRBJ1-1
D: .
CDR3: CASSIDAAGYLITEAFF
DNA: TGTGCCAGTAGTATAGACGCGGCTGGCTACTTGATCACTGAAGCTTTCTTT

length: 13
V: TRBV19
size: few
J: TRBJ2-3
D: .
CDR3: CASSIKGDTTQYF
DNA: TGTGCCAGTAGTATAAAGGGGGACACTACGCAGTATTTT

length: 16
V: TRBV10-3
size: .
J: TRBJ2-2
D: TRBD2
CDR3: CATSRQGGSDTGELFF
DNA: TGTGCCACCTCCCGGCAGGGAGGGTCGGACACCGGGGAGCTGTTTTTT

length: 15
V: TRBV7-9
size: .
J: TRBJ1-5
D: .
CDR3: CASSLEGGSNQPQHF
DNA: TGTGCCAGCAGCTTAGAGGGAGGATCCAATCAGCCCCAGCATTTT

length: 14
V: TRBV19
size: few
J: TRBJ1-6
D: .
CDR3: CASKRSTTNSPLHF
DNA: TGTGCCAGTAAACGGAGCACTACCAATTCACCCCTCCACTTT

length: 13
V: TRBV30
size: few
J: TRBJ1-1
D: TRBD1
CDR3: CAWSGQDSFEAFF
DNA: TGTGCCTGGAGCGGACAGGATTCATTTGAAGCTTTCTTT

length: 15
V: TRBV6-1
size: .
J: TRBJ1-2
D: .
CDR3: CASSEALAGVYGYTF
DNA: TGTGCCAGCAGTGAAGCGCTGGCAGGGGTGTATGGCTACACCTTC

length: 16
V: TRBV4-3
size: .
J: TRBJ2-3
D: TRBD1
CDR3: CASSQDPGQGADTQYF
DNA: TGCGCCAGCAGCCAAGATCCGGGACAGGGCGCAGATACGCAGTATTTT

length: 13
V: TRBV28
size: few
J: TRBJ1-1
D: .
CDR3: CASGNREGTEAFF
DNA: TGTGCCAGCGGAAACAGGGAGGGCACTGAAGCTTTCTTT

length: 17
V: TRBV7-9
size: .
J: TRBJ2-3
D: TRBD1
CDR3: CASSLDLGQGLTDTQYF
DNA: TGTGCCAGCAGCTTAGATTTAGGACAGGGTCTCACAGATACGCAGTATTTT

length: 14
V: TRBV6-5
size: .
J: TRBJ1-1
D: TRBD1
CDR3: CASRRQGSKTEAFF
DNA: TGTGCCAGCAGGAGACAGGGTAGTAAAACTGAAGCCTTCTTT

length: 15
V: TRBV10-3
size: .
J: TRBJ1-2
D: TRBD1
CDR3: CAISHAGGANYGYTF
DNA: TGTGCCATCAGCCACGCAGGGGGCGCGAACTATGGCTACACCTTC

length: 11
V: TRBV2
size: .
J: TRBJ2-7
D: .
CDR3: CASSANYEQYF
DNA: TGTGCCAGCAGTGCTAACTACGAGCAGTACTTC